This T cell receptor (beta chain) is from a study of blood T cell repertoires in COVID-19. Only in-frame clones appear in the TCRdb table, and some are missing; sequencing was by immunoSEQ multiplex PCR. This sample has tens of thousands of clones, with about 83% found just once. The J segment lost 2 bases and the V segment lost 3 bases, leaving 3 bases of the junction unmatched. This CDR3 comprises 16 residues. Germline V gene lookup returns CDR1 SGHRS and CDR2 YFSETQ. Source material: peripheral blood. V gene TRBV5-1 combines with J gene TRBJ2-3; 13 nucleotides agree with TRBD2. This clonotype originated in a woman aged 55-70 years with acute or convalescent COVID-19. CDR3 sequence (DNA): TGCGCCAGCAGCTCCGGGACTAGCGGGGCCACAGATACGCAGTATTTT. It is translated as CASSSGTSGATDTQYF.